The T cell receptor (beta chain) under discussion was sequenced for a study of early T cells in non-severe SARS-CoV-2 infection. The overall study: Unsorted whole blood bulk RNA was sequenced, with unpaired chains.

As for this clonotype: Its target is not known. Just one base apart from a much larger clone, this may be a read error.

General study points: Reliance on VDJdb matching favored anti-spike CD8 responses; private and CD4 specificities were missed.

TCRdb used MiXCR to reprocess the 5' RACE reads, holding one entry per CDR3 protein. The data contain more than 45,000 distinct CDR3 sequences, 6.5% to 8.5% of them singletons. CDR3 length equals 15 residues. Trimming took off 8 bases at V and 7 bases at J, with 20 bases between the two ends. Per germline, CDR1 SNHLY and CDR2 FYNNEI. What was sequenced was whole blood. The receptor was isolated from an adult who was a healthcare worker with PCR-confirmed SARS-CoV-2 infection or an uninfected control (not recorded which). The chain has TRBV2 and TRBJ2-2, with a weak D call TRBD1 (6 bases). The CDR3 bases are TGTGCCAGCTCTACACAGGGCCTTGTTAGCGGGGAGCTGTTTTTT. Translation gives CASSTQGLVSGELFF.